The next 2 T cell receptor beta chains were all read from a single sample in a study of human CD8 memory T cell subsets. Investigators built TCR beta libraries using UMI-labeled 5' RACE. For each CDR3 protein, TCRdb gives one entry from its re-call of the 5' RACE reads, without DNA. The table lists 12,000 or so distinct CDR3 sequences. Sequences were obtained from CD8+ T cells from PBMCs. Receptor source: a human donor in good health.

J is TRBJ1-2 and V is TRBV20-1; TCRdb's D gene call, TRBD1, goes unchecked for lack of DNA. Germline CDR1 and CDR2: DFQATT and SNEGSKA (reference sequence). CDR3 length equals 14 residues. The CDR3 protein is CSAPRTGVSHGYTF.

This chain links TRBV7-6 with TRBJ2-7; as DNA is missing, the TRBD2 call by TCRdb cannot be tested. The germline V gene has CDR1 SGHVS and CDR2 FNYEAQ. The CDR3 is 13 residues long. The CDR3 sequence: CASSREWAYEQYF. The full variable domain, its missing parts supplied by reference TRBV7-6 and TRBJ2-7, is GAGVSQSPRYKVTKRGQDVALRCDPISGHVSLYWYRQALGQGPEFLTYFNYEAQQDKSGLPNDRFSAERPEGSISTLTIQRTEQRDSAMYRCASSREWAYEQYFGPGTRLTVT.